The following is a TCR beta chain sequence with its context. The data originate from a study of T cells expressing NK-cell markers. Study overall: Sorted CD3+CD56-NKG2C+, CD3+CD56+NKG2C+ and CD3+CD56+NKG2C- T cells supplied the TCR beta repertoires. Sequenced donors, eight in total, included seven who were HCMV-seropositive and one who was seronegative.

The TCR beta cDNA came from 5'RACE template switching with UMIs. Reanalyzing the 5' RACE reads, TCRdb keeps one entry per CDR3 protein, without DNA. In total, the table holds 200,000 to 300,000 distinct CDR3 sequences. The sequence derives from a young man in good health. The specimen was blood T cells: a sorted CD56 or NKG2C T cell subset, CD4+ or CD8+ T cells, or bulk PBMC T cells (not recorded which).

CDR3 protein: CSARDSRGFTGELFF. This chain connects TRBV20-1 to TRBJ2-2. The CDR3 length is 15 residues. CDR1 is DFQATT, CDR2 SNEGSKA, per germline (reference sequence).